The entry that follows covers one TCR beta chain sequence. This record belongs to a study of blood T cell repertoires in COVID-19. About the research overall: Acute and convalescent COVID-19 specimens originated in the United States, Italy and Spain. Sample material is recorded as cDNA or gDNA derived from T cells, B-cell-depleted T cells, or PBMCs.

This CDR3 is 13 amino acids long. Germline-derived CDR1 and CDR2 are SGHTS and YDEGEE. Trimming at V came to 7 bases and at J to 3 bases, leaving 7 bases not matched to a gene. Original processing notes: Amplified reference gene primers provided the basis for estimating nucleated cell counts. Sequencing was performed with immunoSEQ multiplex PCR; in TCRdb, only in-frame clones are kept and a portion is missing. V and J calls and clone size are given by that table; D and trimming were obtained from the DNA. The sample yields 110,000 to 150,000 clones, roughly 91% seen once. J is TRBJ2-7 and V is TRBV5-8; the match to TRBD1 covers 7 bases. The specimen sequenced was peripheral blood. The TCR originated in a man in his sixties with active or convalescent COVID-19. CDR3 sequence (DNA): TGTGCCAGCCCCCTGGACAGGTTCTACGAGCAGTACTTC. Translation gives CASPLDRFYEQYF.